A selection of T cell receptor beta chains follows, all from one sample in a study of shared clonotypes between healthy human individuals. Measured with immunoSEQ multiplex PCR; TCRdb has only the in-frame clones, and not every one. The table has about 2.2 million clones, approximately 94% seen once. Sequences were obtained from naive CD8+ T cells from PBMCs. These TCRs come from a man younger than 35 in good health. Some clones in this sample may be carry-over from other donors' samples. CDR3s include the opening cysteine and the closing phenylalanine or tryptophan. D genes are given only for firm matches. The size of a clone is reported for some rows only, either as once, few or many, or as a class for expanded clones.

>13|TRBJ2-2|-|TRBV28|-
CASSFGGPGELFF
TGTGCCAGCAGTTTTGGGGGGCCCGGGGAGCTGTTTTTT
>14|TRBJ2-1|-|TRBV9|-
CASSVVGSYNEQFF
TGTGCCAGCAGCGTAGTAGGCTCCTACAATGAGCAGTTCTTC
>14|TRBJ2-1|-|TRBV21-1|-
CAAKPRTEDNEQFF
TGTGCCGCCAAACCCCGGACAGAAGACAATGAGCAGTTCTTC
>16|TRBJ2-5|-|TRBV5-4|-
CASSPGRELVQVTQYF
TGTGCCAGCAGTCCGGGGCGGGAATTGGTGCAGGTGACCCAGTACTTC
>16|TRBJ1-2|-|TRBV19|-
CASSPLRLQGSAGYTF
TGTGCCAGTAGCCCCCTTCGACTACAGGGCTCGGCGGGCTACACCTTC
>16|TRBJ1-2|-|TRBV27|-
CASSPIRLDINYGYTF
TGTGCCAGCAGTCCAATACGACTGGACATTAACTATGGCTACACCTTC
>15|TRBJ1-2|once|TRBV10-3|-
CAISEPSGADYGYTF
TGTGCCATCAGTGAGCCATCTGGGGCGGACTATGGCTACACCTTC
>15|TRBJ2-7|-|TRBV9|TRBD1
CASSVTGARSYEQYF
TGTGCCAGCAGCGTAACAGGGGCAAGATCCTACGAGCAGTACTTC
>15|TRBJ1-4|-|TRBV5-4|TRBD1
CASSPGQGSNEKLFF
TGTGCCAGCAGCCCCGGACAGGGGTCGAATGAAAAACTGTTTTTT
>17|TRBJ1-2|-|TRBV27|-
CASSPYPTDPGYYGYTF
TGTGCCAGCAGCCCATACCCAACAGACCCCGGGTACTATGGCTACACCTTC
>15|TRBJ1-2|-|TRBV23-1|-
CASSQLFFNGYGYTF
TGCGCCAGCAGTCAACTTTTCTTTAACGGCTATGGCTACACCTTC
>10|TRBJ1-4|-|TRBV25-1|-
CASSSKRLFF
TGTGCCAGCAGCAGTAAGAGGCTGTTTTTT
>15|TRBJ1-1|-|TRBV7-2|TRBD1
CASSHPTGLNTEAFF
TGTGCCAGCAGCCATCCGACAGGGTTGAACACTGAAGCTTTCTTT
>15|TRBJ2-7|-|TRBV13|-
CASSPGPSAPYEQYF
TGTGCCAGCAGCCCCGGGCCGTCCGCCCCCTACGAGCAGTACTTC
>17|TRBJ2-2|once|TRBV9|TRBD2
CASSVATGTSDPGELFF
TGTGCCAGCAGCGTAGCTACCGGGACTAGCGACCCCGGGGAGCTGTTTTTT
>14|TRBJ2-5|-|TRBV27|-
CASRPGPARVTQYF
TGTGCCAGCAGACCGGGACCGGCCAGGGTGACCCAGTACTTC
>14|TRBJ1-2|-|TRBV11-2|-
CASSVTANNYGYTF
TGTGCCAGCAGCGTGACAGCGAACAACTATGGCTACACCTTC
>15|TRBJ2-2|-|TRBV7-2|-
CASSYPGLHTGELFF
TGTGCCAGCAGCTATCCAGGGTTACACACCGGGGAGCTGTTTTTT
>11|TRBJ1-1|-|TRBV27|-
CASSSGDEAFF
TGTGCCAGCAGTTCGGGCGATGAAGCTTTCTTT
>14|TRBJ1-5|-|TRBV28|TRBD1
CASSLGQGNQPQHF
TGTGCCAGCAGCCTGGGACAGGGCAATCAGCCCCAGCATTTT
>15|TRBJ2-1|-|TRBV6-4|-
CASSDSKALGNEQFF
TGTGCCAGCAGTGACTCGAAGGCCCTCGGGAATGAGCAGTTCTTC
>14|TRBJ2-7|-|TRBV19|-
CASSAKLALDEQYF
TGTGCCAGTAGTGCCAAACTAGCTCTGGACGAGCAGTACTTC
>13|TRBJ1-2|-|TRBV21-1|-
CASSPRGEYGYTF
TGTGCCAGCAGCCCCCGGGGGGAATATGGCTACACCTTC
>15|TRBJ1-1|-|TRBV6-5|TRBD1
CASSYSGTGVTEAFF
TGTGCCAGCAGTTACTCGGGAACAGGGGTCACTGAAGCTTTCTTT
>18|TRBJ2-3|-|TRBV7-9|TRBD2
CASSPNNIAGSHTDTQYF
TGTGCCAGCAGCCCCAATAATATAGCGGGATCCCACACAGATACGCAGTATTTT
>15|TRBJ2-1|-|TRBV15|-
CATSMRSGDYNEQFF
TGTGCCACCAGCATGAGGAGCGGTGACTACAATGAGCAGTTCTTC
>14|TRBJ1-4|-|TRBV2|-
CASSEGGFNEKLFF
TGTGCCAGCAGTGAAGGTGGCTTTAATGAAAAACTGTTTTTT
>13|TRBJ2-5|-|TRBV27|-
CASSLGEEETQYF
TGTGCCAGCAGTTTAGGCGAGGAAGAGACCCAGTACTTC